The entry below describes one T cell receptor beta chain. Synthetically made TCR analog templates were put into each PCR as spikes. TCRdb's copy holds only in-frame clones and misses some; the assay was immunoSEQ multiplex PCR. The data contain about 42,000 clones, more than 65% of them singletons. This sample was taken from a study of PD-L1 blockade in urothelial cancer. Background on the study: Timepoints chosen for blood analysis were 3 weeks (second dose) and 6 weeks after treatment start. Blood samples contained a median roughly 150,000 T cells.

Germline assignment: CDR1 LNHNV and CDR2 YYDKDF (reference sequence). Trimming cost V 0 bases and J 3 bases, with 9 bases left between them. The CDR3 consists of 14 residues. The rearrangement joins TRBV15 to TRBJ2-7, with D tentatively TRBD2 (6 bases). Sample: PBMCs, taken around atezolizumab (anti-PD-L1) treatment. The sequence derives from an older man with urothelial cancer. The CDR3 here is CATSREGAGYEQYF. CDR3 DNA: TGTGCCACCAGCAGAGAAGGAGCGGGCTACGAGCAGTACTTC.